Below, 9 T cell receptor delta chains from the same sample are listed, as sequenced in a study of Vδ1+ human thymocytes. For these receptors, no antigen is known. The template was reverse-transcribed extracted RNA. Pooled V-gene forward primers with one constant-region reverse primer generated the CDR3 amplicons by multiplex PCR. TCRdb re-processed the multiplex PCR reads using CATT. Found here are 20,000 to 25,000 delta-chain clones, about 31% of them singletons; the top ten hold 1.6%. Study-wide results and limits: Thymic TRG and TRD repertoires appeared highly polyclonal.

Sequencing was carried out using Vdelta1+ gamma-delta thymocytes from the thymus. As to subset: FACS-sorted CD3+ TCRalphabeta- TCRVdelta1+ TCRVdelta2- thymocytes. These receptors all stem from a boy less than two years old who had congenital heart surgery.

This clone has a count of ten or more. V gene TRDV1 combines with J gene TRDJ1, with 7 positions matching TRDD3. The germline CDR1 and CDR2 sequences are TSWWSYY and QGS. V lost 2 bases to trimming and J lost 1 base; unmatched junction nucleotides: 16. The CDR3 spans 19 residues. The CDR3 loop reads CALGEICATALGTTDKLIF. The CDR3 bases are TGTGCTCTTGGGGAAATCTGCGCTACTGCACTGGGGACCACCGATAAACTCATCTTT.

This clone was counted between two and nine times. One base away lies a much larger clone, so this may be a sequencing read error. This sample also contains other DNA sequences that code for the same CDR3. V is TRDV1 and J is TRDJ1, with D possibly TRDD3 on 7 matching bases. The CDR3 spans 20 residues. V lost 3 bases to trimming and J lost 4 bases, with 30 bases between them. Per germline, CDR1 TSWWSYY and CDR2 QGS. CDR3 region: CALGDPILLPGGSVSDKLIF. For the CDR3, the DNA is TGTGCTCTTGGGGATCCCATCCTCCTACCCGGGGGATCGGTAAGCGATAAACTCATCTTT.

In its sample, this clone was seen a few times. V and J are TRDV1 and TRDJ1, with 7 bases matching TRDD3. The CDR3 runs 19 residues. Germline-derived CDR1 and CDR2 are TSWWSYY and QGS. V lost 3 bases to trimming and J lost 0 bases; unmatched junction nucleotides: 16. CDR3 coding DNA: TGTGCTCTTGGGGAGCGTTACGGCTGGGGGGCCTTTTACACCGATAAACTCATCTTT. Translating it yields CALGERYGWGAFYTDKLIF.

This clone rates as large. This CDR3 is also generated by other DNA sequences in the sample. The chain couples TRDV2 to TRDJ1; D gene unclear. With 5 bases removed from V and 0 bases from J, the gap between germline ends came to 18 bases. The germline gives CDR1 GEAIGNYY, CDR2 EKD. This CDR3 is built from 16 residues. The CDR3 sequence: CACVEGPSSYTDKLIF. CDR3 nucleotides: TGTGCCTGTGTCGAGGGGCCCTCCTCGTACACCGATAAACTCATCTTT.

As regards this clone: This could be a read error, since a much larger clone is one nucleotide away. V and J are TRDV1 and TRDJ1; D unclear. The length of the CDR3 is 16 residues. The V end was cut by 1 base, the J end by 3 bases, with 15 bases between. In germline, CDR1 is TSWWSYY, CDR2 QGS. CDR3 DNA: TGTGCTCTTGGGGAACCCCGGGGTTTTTACCCCGATAAACTCATCTTT. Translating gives CALGEPRGFYPDKLIF.

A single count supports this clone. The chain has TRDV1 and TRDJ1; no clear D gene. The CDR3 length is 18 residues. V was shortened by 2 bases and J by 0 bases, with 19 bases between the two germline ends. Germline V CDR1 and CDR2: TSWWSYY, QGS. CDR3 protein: CALGEYHPFRSHTDKLIF. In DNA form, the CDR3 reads TGTGCTCTTGGGGAATATCATCCCTTTAGGTCCCACACCGATAAACTCATCTTT.

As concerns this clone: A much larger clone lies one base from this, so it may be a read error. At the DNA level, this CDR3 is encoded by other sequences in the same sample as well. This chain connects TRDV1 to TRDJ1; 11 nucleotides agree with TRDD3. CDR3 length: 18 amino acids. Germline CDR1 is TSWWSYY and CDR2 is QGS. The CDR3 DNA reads TGTGCTCTTGGGAAGGGCTGGGGGATACCCTACTACACCGATAAACTTATCTTT. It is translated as CALGKGWGIPYYTDKLIF.

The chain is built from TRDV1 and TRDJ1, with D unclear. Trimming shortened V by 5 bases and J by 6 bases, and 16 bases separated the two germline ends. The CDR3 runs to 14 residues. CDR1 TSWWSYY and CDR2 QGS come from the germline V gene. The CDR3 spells CALGTQGTEYKLIF. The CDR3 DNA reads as TGTGCTCTTGGGACCCAAGGGACTGAGTATAAACTCATCTTT.

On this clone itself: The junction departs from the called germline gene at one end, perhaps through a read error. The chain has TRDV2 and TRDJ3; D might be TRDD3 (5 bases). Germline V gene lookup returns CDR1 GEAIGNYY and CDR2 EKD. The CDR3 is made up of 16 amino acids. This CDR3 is CACATVLTWGTRQMFF. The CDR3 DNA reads TGTGCCTGTGCCACCGTCCTTACGTGGGGCACCCGACAGATGTTTTTC.